The present T cell receptor beta chain was sequenced within a study of cytomegalovirus exposure and HLA in healthy donors. V gave up 5 bases and J gave up 4 bases, with 11 bases separating them. CDR3 size: 13 residues. Per germline, CDR1 MNHEY and CDR2 SMNVEV (reference sequence). Using immunoSEQ multiplex PCR, the repertoire was profiled, and TCRdb retains in-frame clones only, with some absent. The sample includes roughly 120,000 clones, just under 95% of them seen just once. This clonotype originated in a woman aged 18 to 35 in good health and CMV-seronegative. The sequenced sample consisted of PBMCs. This chain joins TRBV27 and TRBJ1-2; possible D gene TRBD1, 5 bases. The CDR3 protein is CASSADSIYGYTF. CDR3 DNA: TGTGCCAGCAGTGCCGACAGCATCTATGGCTACACCTTC.